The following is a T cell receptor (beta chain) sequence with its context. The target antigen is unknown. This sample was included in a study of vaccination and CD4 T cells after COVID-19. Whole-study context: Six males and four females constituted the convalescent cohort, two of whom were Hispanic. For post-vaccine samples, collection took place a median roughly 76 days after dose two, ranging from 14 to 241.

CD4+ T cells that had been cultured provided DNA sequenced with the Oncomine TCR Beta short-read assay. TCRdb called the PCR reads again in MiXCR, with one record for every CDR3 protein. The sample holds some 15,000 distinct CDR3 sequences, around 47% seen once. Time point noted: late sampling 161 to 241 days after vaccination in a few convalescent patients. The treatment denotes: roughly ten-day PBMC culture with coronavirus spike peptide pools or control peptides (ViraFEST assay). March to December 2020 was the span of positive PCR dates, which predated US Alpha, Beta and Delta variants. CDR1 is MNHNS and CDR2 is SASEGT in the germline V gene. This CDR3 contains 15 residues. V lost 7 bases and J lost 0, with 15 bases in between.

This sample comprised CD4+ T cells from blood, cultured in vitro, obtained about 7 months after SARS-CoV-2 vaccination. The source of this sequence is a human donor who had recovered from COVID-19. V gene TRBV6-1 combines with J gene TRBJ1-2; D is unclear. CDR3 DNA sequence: TGTGCCAGCATTAAGGGAAATAGAGCTAACTATGGCTACACCTTC. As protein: CASIKGNRANYGYTF.